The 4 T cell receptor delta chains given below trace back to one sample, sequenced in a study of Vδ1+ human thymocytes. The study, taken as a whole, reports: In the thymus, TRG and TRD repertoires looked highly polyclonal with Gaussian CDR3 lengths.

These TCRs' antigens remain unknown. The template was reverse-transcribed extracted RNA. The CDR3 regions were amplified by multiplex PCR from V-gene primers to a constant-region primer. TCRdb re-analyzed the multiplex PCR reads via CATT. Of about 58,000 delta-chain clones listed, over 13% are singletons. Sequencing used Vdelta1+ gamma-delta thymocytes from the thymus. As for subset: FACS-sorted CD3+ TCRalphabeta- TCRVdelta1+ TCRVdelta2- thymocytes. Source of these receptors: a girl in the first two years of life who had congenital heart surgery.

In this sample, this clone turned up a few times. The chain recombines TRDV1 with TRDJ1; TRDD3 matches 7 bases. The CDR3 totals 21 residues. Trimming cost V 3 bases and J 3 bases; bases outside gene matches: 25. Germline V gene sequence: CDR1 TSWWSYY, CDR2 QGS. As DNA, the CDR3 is TGTGCTCTTGGGGAGGCTTCCCTCGGTACTGGGGATGGCTGGGTTGCCGATAAACTCATCTTT. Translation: CALGEASLGTGDGWVADKLIF.

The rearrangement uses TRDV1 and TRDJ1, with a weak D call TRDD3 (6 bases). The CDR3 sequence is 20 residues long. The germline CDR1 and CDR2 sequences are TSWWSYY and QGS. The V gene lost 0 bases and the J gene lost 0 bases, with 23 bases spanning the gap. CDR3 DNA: TGTGCTCTTGGGGAACTATACCCCGGGACGTACTGGGAGTACACCGATAAACTCATCTTT. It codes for CALGELYPGTYWEYTDKLIF.

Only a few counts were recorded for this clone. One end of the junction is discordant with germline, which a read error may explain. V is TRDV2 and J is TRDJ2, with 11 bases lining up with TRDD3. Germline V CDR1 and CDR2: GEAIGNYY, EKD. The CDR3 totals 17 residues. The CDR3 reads CACEYWGIRHLAAQLFF. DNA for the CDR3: TGTGCCTGTGAGTACTGGGGGATAAGGCATTTGGCAGCACAACTCTTCTTT.

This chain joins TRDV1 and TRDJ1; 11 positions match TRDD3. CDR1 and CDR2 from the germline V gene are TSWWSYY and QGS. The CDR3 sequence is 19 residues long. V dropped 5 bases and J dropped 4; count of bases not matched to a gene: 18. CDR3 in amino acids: CALGKAKAGGYKGGDKLIF. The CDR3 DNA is TGTGCTCTTGGGAAGGCCAAGGCTGGGGGATACAAGGGGGGCGATAAACTCATCTTT.